The clone carrying this T cell receptor beta chain occurred a few times. What it recognizes is unknown. Replicate PCRs run on sorted subsets employed roughly 190 ng DNA, about 27,000 T cell genomes. Profiled with immunoSEQ multiplex PCR; TCRdb holds only in-frame clones, not every one. The sample has over 2,000,000 clones, roughly 95% seen once; the top ten hold 1.5% to 2%. This sample is part of a study of shared clonotypes between healthy human individuals. Study-wide results and limits: Although depth was large, rarefaction showed that sequencing of the sorted subsets was incomplete. Sampling involved blood alone; tissue repertoires likely differ. Non-shared clonotypes had lower generation probabilities than those shared by all four donors.

The V end was cut by 8 bases, the J end by 8 bases, with 16 bases between. From germline, CDR1 is SEHNR and CDR2 FQNEAQ (reference sequence). CDR3 size: 13 residues. Only CD45RO-negative cells positively selected for CCR7 counted as naive CD8 cells, so terminally differentiated effector memory CD45RA+ cells were excluded. This clonotype was sampled from a man aged 18 to 35 in good health. Some clones in this sample may be carry-over from other donors' samples. Sequenced: naive CD8+ T cells from PBMCs. This sequence joins TRBV7-9 and TRBJ2-1; tentatively, D is TRBD2 (6 bases). CDR3 sequence reads: CASQRESGDEQFF. Here the CDR3 DNA reads TGTGCCAGCCAACGGGAGAGTGGCGATGAGCAGTTCTTC. Drawing the rest from reference TRBV7-9 and TRBJ2-1, the complete variable domain is DTGVSQNPRHKITKRGQNVTFRCDPISEHNRLYWYRQTLGQGPEFLTYFQNEAQLEKSRLLSDRFSAERPKGSFSTLEIQRTEQGDSAMYLCASQRESGDEQFFGPGTRLTVL.